This is a list of T cell receptor beta chains from one sample in a study of T cell repertoires in cytomegalovirus infection. TCRdb processed the reads anew with MiXCR; each CDR3 protein has one entry. Among roughly 630,000 distinct CDR3 sequences listed, 20% to 25% were seen once. Sequences were obtained from CD8+ T cells from PBMCs. The origin of the receptors is a human donor in good health (CMV status not recorded). Some clones in this sample may be carry-over from other donors' samples. Both conserved end residues are part of each CDR3. A D gene is named only where the DNA matches it firmly. The size entry is marked missing in some rows and otherwise reads once, few, many or a size class.

D: TRBD2; J: TRBJ2-2; V: TRBV6-1; size: -; CDR3: CASTKYRGVMVGELFF; DNA: TGTGCCAGCACGAAATATCGGGGGGTTATGGTCGGGGAGCTGTTTTTT
D: TRBD1; J: TRBJ1-2; V: TRBV7-3; size: many; CDR3: CASSLGTGGGYTF; DNA: TGTGCCAGCAGCCTAGGCACAGGGGGTGGCTACACCTTC
D: TRBD2; J: TRBJ2-7; V: TRBV20-1; size: -; CDR3: CSARERLAAYEQYF; DNA: TGCAGTGCTAGAGAGAGACTAGCAGCCTACGAGCAGTACTTC
D: -; J: TRBJ2-6; V: TRBV11-1; size: many; CDR3: CASSLWGEASSGANVLTF; DNA: TGTGCCAGCAGCTTATGGGGTGAAGCCAGCTCTGGGGCCAACGTCCTGACTTTC
D: -; J: TRBJ2-1; V: TRBV12-5; size: many; CDR3: CASAEGYNEQFF; DNA: TGTGCTAGTGCGGAGGGGTACAATGAGCAGTTCTTC
D: TRBD1; J: TRBJ1-1; V: TRBV2; size: few; CDR3: CAVLQGANTEAFF; DNA: TGTGCCGTCTTACAGGGGGCTAACACTGAAGCTTTCTTT
D: -; J: TRBJ1-2; V: TRBV29-1; size: -; CDR3: CSVAPGLVGYTF; DNA: TGCAGCGTTGCTCCAGGGTTAGTTGGCTACACCTTC
D: TRBD1; J: TRBJ1-1; V: TRBV19; size: few; CDR3: CASSIGTGSEAFF; DNA: TGTGCCAGTAGTATAGGGACAGGGTCTGAAGCTTTCTTT
D: -; J: TRBJ2-2; V: TRBV12-3/TRBV12-4; size: few; CDR3: CASSYRTPGELFF; DNA: TGTGCCAGCAGTTACAGGACCCCGGGGGAGCTGTTTTTT
D: TRBD1; J: TRBJ1-1; V: TRBV19; size: few; CDR3: CASSRLRDRLWSTEAFF; DNA: TGTGCCAGTAGTCGACTCCGGGACAGGCTTTGGAGCACTGAAGCTTTCTTT
D: -; J: TRBJ2-3; V: TRBV28; size: few; CDR3: CASPTSSTDTQYF; DNA: TGTGCCAGCCCCACGTCTAGCACAGATACGCAGTATTTT
D: -; J: TRBJ1-5; V: TRBV7-8; size: many; CDR3: CASSLPGQPNQPQHF; DNA: TGTGCCAGCAGCTTACCAGGACAGCCCAATCAGCCCCAGCATTTT
D: TRBD2; J: TRBJ2-3; V: TRBV14; size: -; CDR3: CASSQVSASGGRTDTQYF; DNA: TGTGCCAGCAGCCAAGTTTCGGCTAGCGGGGGTCGCACAGATACGCAGTATTTT
D: TRBD1; J: TRBJ1-6; V: TRBV7-2; size: many; CDR3: CASSPGTGGYSPLHF; DNA: TGTGCCAGCAGCCCCGGGACAGGGGGCTATTCACCCCTCCACTTT
D: -; J: TRBJ2-1; V: TRBV18; size: few; CDR3: CASSPLESSSYNEQFF; DNA: TGTGCCAGCTCACCACTCGAGTCCTCCTCCTACAATGAGCAGTTCTTC
D: TRBD2; J: TRBJ2-1; V: TRBV6-5; size: few; CDR3: CASSNGASGANEQFF; DNA: TGTGCCAGCAGTAACGGGGCTAGCGGGGCCAATGAGCAGTTCTTC
D: -; J: TRBJ2-2; V: TRBV7-8; size: many; CDR3: CASPPTGHFTGELFF; DNA: TGTGCCAGCCCCCCGACGGGACACTTCACCGGGGAGCTGTTTTTT
D: -; J: TRBJ2-5; V: TRBV25-1; size: many; CDR3: CASSELQEAETQYF; DNA: TGTGCCAGCAGTGAACTACAGGAAGCAGAGACCCAGTACTTC
D: TRBD2; J: TRBJ2-5; V: TRBV7-2; size: many; CDR3: CASSLGEGSWRGEETQYF; DNA: TGTGCCAGCAGCTTAGGGGAGGGTTCTTGGCGGGGCGAGGAGACCCAGTACTTC
D: TRBD1; J: TRBJ1-2; V: TRBV29-1; size: -; CDR3: CSATSPPGTGEYFGYTF; DNA: TGCAGCGCAACTAGTCCGCCGGGCACAGGGGAATACTTTGGCTACACCTTC
D: -; J: TRBJ1-2; V: TRBV14; size: -; CDR3: CASSQGSIYGYTF; DNA: TGTGCCAGCAGCCAAGGGAGTATCTATGGCTACACCTTC
D: -; J: TRBJ2-3; V: TRBV7-9; size: few; CDR3: CASSSLPGTDTQYF; DNA: TGTGCCAGCAGCTCCCTCCCGGGCACAGATACGCAGTATTTT
D: TRBD1; J: TRBJ2-6; V: TRBV28; size: -; CDR3: CASSYRGRANVLTF; DNA: TGTGCCAGCAGTTACAGGGGAAGGGCCAACGTCCTGACTTTC
D: -; J: TRBJ2-3; V: TRBV29-1; size: -; CDR3: CSVGTASTDTQYF; DNA: TGCAGCGTTGGGACAGCTAGCACAGATACGCAGTATTTT
D: TRBD1; J: TRBJ2-3; V: TRBV7-6; size: many; CDR3: CASSTGQGTDTQYF; DNA: TGTGCCAGCAGCACGGGACAGGGGACAGATACGCAGTATTTT
D: -; J: TRBJ2-2; V: TRBV5-6; size: -; CDR3: CASSLATEANTGELFF; DNA: TGTGCCAGCAGCTTGGCGACAGAAGCGAACACCGGGGAGCTGTTTTTT
D: -; J: TRBJ1-4; V: TRBV6-5; size: many; CDR3: CASSYTGGEKLFF; DNA: TGTGCCAGCAGTTACACGGGCGGTGAAAAACTGTTTTTT
D: -; J: TRBJ1-5; V: TRBV7-9; size: many; CDR3: CASSLSGGGNQPQHF; DNA: TGTGCCAGCAGCTTAAGCGGGGGAGGGAATCAGCCCCAGCATTTT
D: -; J: TRBJ1-1; V: TRBV2; size: -; CDR3: CASSRATDDTEAFF; DNA: TGTGCCAGCAGCCGTGCGACAGACGACACTGAAGCTTTCTTT
D: -; J: TRBJ2-7; V: TRBV15; size: -; CDR3: CATSAGFSYEQYF; DNA: TGTGCCACCAGCGCAGGGTTCTCCTACGAGCAGTACTTC
D: TRBD1; J: TRBJ1-4; V: TRBV29-1; size: few; CDR3: CSVVDRATNEKLFF; DNA: TGCAGCGTCGTGGACAGGGCAACTAATGAAAAACTGTTTTTT
D: -; J: TRBJ2-3; V: TRBV29-1; size: few; CDR3: CSVEWGEADTQYF; DNA: TGCAGCGTTGAGTGGGGAGAGGCAGATACGCAGTATTTT
D: TRBD2; J: TRBJ2-7; V: TRBV12-3/TRBV12-4; size: many; CDR3: CASSLPLAGLGEQYF; DNA: TGTGCCAGCAGTCTACCACTAGCGGGGCTCGGCGAGCAGTACTTC
D: -; J: TRBJ1-2; V: TRBV7-6; size: many; CDR3: CASSRQVRGYGYTF; DNA: TGTGCCAGCAGCCGACAGGTCAGAGGCTATGGCTACACCTTC
D: TRBD2; J: TRBJ2-1; V: TRBV7-9; size: few; CDR3: CASSSAPSGGSYNEQFF; DNA: TGTGCCAGCAGCTCAGCGCCTAGCGGGGGATCCTACAATGAGCAGTTCTTC
D: -; J: TRBJ1-2; V: TRBV19; size: few; CDR3: CASSTRDFNYGYTF; DNA: TGTGCCAGTAGTACCCGGGATTTTAACTATGGCTACACCTTC
D: -; J: TRBJ2-5; V: TRBV7-9; size: many; CDR3: CASSSPGSRETQYF; DNA: TGTGCCAGCAGCTCTCCAGGGAGTCGGGAGACCCAGTACTTC
D: -; J: TRBJ1-2; V: TRBV29-1; size: -; CDR3: CSVKMGRGKDGYTF; DNA: TGCAGCGTTAAGATGGGCAGGGGAAAAGATGGCTACACCTTC
D: -; J: TRBJ1-1; V: TRBV7-9; size: -; CDR3: CASSAGRGSEAFF; DNA: TGTGCCAGCAGCGCTGGACGGGGGAGTGAAGCTTTCTTT
D: -; J: TRBJ2-2; V: TRBV7-9; size: few; CDR3: CASVGTGELFF; DNA: TGTGCCAGCGTGGGCACCGGGGAGCTGTTTTTT
D: -; J: TRBJ1-2; V: TRBV6-5; size: many; CDR3: CASRTIYGYTF; DNA: TGTGCCAGCAGAACGATTTATGGCTACACCTTC
D: -; J: TRBJ2-5; V: TRBV7-9; size: many; CDR3: CASSGGRETQYF; DNA: TGTGCCAGCAGCGGAGGGCGAGAGACCCAGTACTTC
D: -; J: TRBJ2-3; V: TRBV28; size: -; CDR3: CASSGWDVPSTDTQYF; DNA: TGTGCCAGCTCAGGGTGGGACGTCCCTAGCACAGATACGCAGTATTTT
D: -; J: TRBJ2-3; V: TRBV6-5; size: -; CDR3: CASRLGEPHTDTQYF; DNA: TGTGCCAGCCGCTTGGGGGAACCGCACACAGATACGCAGTATTTT
D: -; J: TRBJ2-3; V: TRBV7-8; size: many; CDR3: CASSRERGGFLDTQYF; DNA: TGTGCCAGCAGCCGGGAGAGGGGAGGTTTTTTAGATACGCAGTATTTT
D: -; J: TRBJ1-2; V: TRBV14; size: few; CDR3: CASSPFTNYGYTF; DNA: TGTGCCAGCAGCCCCTTTACTAACTATGGCTACACCTTC
D: -; J: TRBJ1-5; V: TRBV20-1; size: -; CDR3: CSAREGDSYQPQHF; DNA: TGCAGTGCTAGAGAAGGGGATTCGTATCAGCCCCAGCATTTT
D: -; J: TRBJ1-1; V: TRBV6-2/TRBV6-3; size: -; CDR3: CANSYSMGETEAFF; DNA: TGTGCCAACAGTTACTCTATGGGTGAGACTGAAGCTTTCTTT
D: -; J: TRBJ1-1; V: TRBV12-5; size: few; CDR3: CASGLGVVTEAFF; DNA: TGTGCTAGTGGTTTGGGGGTGGTCACTGAAGCTTTCTTT
D: TRBD2; J: TRBJ2-5; V: TRBV11-3; size: -; CDR3: CASSPHTNGGSQETQYF; DNA: TGTGCCAGCAGCCCTCATACTAACGGGGGGTCACAAGAGACCCAGTACTTC
D: -; J: TRBJ2-7; V: TRBV29-1; size: -; CDR3: CSVGGLDRANYEQYF; DNA: TGCAGCGTGGGGGGATTAGACAGGGCGAACTACGAGCAGTACTTC
D: -; J: TRBJ1-4; V: TRBV4-1; size: many; CDR3: CASSQDVALSNEKLFF; DNA: TGCGCCAGCAGCCAAGATGTAGCACTCTCTAATGAAAAACTGTTTTTT
D: -; J: TRBJ1-4; V: TRBV20-1; size: -; CDR3: CSAVQRTNEKLFF; DNA: TGCAGTGCAGTACAGCGAACTAATGAAAAACTGTTTTTT
D: TRBD2; J: TRBJ2-1; V: TRBV11-1; size: many; CDR3: CASSKQPTSGGFYNEQFF; DNA: TGTGCCAGCTCAAAGCAGCCTACTAGCGGGGGGTTCTACAATGAGCAGTTCTTC
D: -; J: TRBJ2-1; V: TRBV5-1; size: -; CDR3: CASSHSTWPGKNEQFF; DNA: TGCGCCAGCAGCCACTCGACTTGGCCGGGGAAGAATGAGCAGTTCTTC
D: -; J: TRBJ2-3; V: TRBV4-2; size: -; CDR3: CASSQELLGPPSADTQYF; DNA: TGTGCCAGCAGCCAAGAACTTTTGGGACCCCCGAGCGCAGATACGCAGTATTTT
D: -; J: TRBJ1-1; V: TRBV9; size: -; CDR3: CASSGGDGGLNTEAFF; DNA: TGTGCCAGCAGCGGAGGGGACGGGGGATTGAACACTGAAGCTTTCTTT
D: TRBD1; J: TRBJ1-1; V: TRBV5-6; size: -; CDR3: CASSQLVGDRGHTEAFF; DNA: TGTGCCAGCAGCCAACTAGTCGGGGACAGGGGGCATACTGAAGCTTTCTTT